The sequence of this T cell receptor (beta chain) was determined in a study of blood T cell repertoires in COVID-19. Study context: PBMCs, B-cell-depleted T cells, or T cells were the source of the cDNA or gDNA that made up the material.

This CDR3 is built from 13 residues. Germline assignment: CDR1 DFQATT and CDR2 SNEGSKA (reference sequence). V was trimmed by 3 bases and J by 3 bases, leaving 11 bases between them. TCRdb keeps only in-frame clones here, not all; method: immunoSEQ multiplex PCR. The top ten clones hold roughly 5% of a sample with approximately 300,000 clones, around 90% of them seen once. The sequence was obtained from a man in his sixties who had recovered from COVID-19. Sample: PBMCs or T cells enriched from blood (not recorded which). The chain joins TRBV20-1 to TRBJ1-1; no definite D call. The CDR3 here is CSASKGVDTEAFF. DNA for the CDR3: TGCAGTGCTAGTAAGGGAGTGGACACTGAAGCTTTCTTT.